This TCR beta chain derives from a study of neurological immune-mediated disorders. It was from 2 million PBMCs stored at -80 C that the unsorted libraries were obtained. TCRdb used MiXCR to reprocess the 5' RACE reads, holding one entry per CDR3 protein. The sample consists of fewer than 30,000 distinct CDR3 sequences, under 25% of them appearing once. Overall study results and limits: Sharing of CDR3 amino acid sequences among expanded clones across subjects was absent, suggesting private repertoires in all groups.

In its sample, this clonotype was seen many times. The antigen remains undetermined. The source is a woman between 55 and 75 years old in good health. The sequenced material came from PBMCs.

The CDR3 region has the DNA TGTGCCAGCAGCCCCGGACAGGGTGGTCACGGGGAGCTGTTTTTT. This gives the protein CASSPGQGGHGELFF. The chain joins TRBV6-5 to TRBJ2-2; 8 bases map to TRBD1. The CDR3 sequence is 15 residues long. Looked up from germline, CDR1 is MNHEY and CDR2 is SVGAGI. Trimming took 6 bases from V and 7 from J; bases not matched to a gene: 10.